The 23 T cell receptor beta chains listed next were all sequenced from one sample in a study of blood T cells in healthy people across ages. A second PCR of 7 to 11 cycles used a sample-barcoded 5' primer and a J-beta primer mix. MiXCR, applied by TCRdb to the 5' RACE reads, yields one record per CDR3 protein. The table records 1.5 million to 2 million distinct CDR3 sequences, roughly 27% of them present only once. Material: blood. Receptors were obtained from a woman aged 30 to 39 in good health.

For the CDR3, the DNA is TGTGCCAGCAGTGATGACTCTAGCACAGATACGCAGTATTTT. Translation gives CASSDDSSTDTQYF. This chain uses TRBV2 with TRBJ2-3; the D is unclear. The CDR3 length is 14 residues. Germline CDR1 SNHLY, CDR2 FYNNEI. V was trimmed by 3 bases and J by 0 bases, leaving 7 bases between them. Full variable domain (outside the CDR3, taken from reference TRBV2 and TRBJ2-3): EPEVTQTPSHQVTQMGQEVILRCVPISNHLYFYWYRQILGQKVEFLVSFYNNEISEKSEIFDDQFSVERPDGSNFTLKIRSTKLEDSAMYFCASSDDSSTDTQYFGPGTRLTVL.

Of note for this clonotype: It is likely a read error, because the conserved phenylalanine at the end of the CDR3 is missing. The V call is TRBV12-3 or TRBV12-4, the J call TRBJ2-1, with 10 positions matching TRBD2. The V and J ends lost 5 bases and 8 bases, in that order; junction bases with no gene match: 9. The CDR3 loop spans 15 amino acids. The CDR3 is CASSAAGGSFHEQFC. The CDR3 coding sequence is TGTGCCAGCAGTGCAGCGGGAGGGTCCTTCCATGAGCAGTTCTGC.

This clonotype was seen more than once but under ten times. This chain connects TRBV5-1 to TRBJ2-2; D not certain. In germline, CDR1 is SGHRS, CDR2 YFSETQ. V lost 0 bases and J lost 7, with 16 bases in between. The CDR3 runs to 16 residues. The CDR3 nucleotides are TGCGCCAGCAGCTTGGAATCTCGTCTTCGTGGCGGGGAGCTGTTTTTT. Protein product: CASSLESRLRGGELFF.

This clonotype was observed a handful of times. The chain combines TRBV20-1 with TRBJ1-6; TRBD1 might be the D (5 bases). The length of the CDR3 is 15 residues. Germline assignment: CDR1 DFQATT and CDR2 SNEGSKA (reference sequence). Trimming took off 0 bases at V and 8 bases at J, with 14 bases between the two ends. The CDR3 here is CSARDQGRGYSPLHF. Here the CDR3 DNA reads TGCAGTGCTAGAGATCAGGGCAGAGGGTATTCACCCCTCCACTTT.

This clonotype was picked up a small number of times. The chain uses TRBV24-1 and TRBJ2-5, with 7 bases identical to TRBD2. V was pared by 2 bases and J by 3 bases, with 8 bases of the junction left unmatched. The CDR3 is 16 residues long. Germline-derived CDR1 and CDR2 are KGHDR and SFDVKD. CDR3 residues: CATSDWGGNDKETQYF. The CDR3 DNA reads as TGTGCCACCAGTGATTGGGGAGGGAACGACAAAGAGACCCAGTACTTC.

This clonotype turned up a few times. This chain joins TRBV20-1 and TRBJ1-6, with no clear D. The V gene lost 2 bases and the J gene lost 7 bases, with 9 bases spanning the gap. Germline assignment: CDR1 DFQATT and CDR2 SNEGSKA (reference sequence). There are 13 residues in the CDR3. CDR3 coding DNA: TGCAGTGCTAGACCCCCGGGGAATTCACCCCTCCACTTT. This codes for CSARPPGNSPLHF.

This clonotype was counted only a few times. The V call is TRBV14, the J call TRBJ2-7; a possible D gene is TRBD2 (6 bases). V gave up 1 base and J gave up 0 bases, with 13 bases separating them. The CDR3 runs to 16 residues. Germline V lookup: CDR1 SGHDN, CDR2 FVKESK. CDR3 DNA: TGTGCCAGCAGCCAAGCAGTTGGGACTTTCTCCTACGAGCAGTACTTC. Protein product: CASSQAVGTFSYEQYF.

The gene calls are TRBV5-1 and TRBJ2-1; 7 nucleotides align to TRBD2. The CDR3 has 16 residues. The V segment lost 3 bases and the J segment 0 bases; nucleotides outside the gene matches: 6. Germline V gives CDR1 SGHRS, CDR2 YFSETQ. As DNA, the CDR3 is TGCGCCAGCAGCTCCCAGGCGGGGGTCTCCTACAATGAGCAGTTCTTC. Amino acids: CASSSQAGVSYNEQFF.

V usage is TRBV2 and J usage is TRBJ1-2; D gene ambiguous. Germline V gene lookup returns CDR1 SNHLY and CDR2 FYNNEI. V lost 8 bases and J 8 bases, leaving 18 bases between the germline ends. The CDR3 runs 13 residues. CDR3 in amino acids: CASLRGTFTGYTF. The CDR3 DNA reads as TGTGCCAGCCTGAGAGGAACTTTCACCGGCTACACCTTC.

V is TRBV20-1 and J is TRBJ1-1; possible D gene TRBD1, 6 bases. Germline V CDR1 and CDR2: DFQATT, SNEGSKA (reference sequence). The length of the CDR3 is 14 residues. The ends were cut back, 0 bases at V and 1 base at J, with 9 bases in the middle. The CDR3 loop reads CSARERGQNTEAFF. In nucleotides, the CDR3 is TGCAGTGCTAGAGAGCGGGGACAGAACACTGAAGCTTTCTTT.

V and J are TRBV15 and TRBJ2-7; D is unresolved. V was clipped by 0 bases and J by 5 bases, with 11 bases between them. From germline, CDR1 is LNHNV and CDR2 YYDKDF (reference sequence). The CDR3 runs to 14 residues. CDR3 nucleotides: TGTGCCACCAGCAGAGATCGCATCTTCCACGAGCAGTACTTC. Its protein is CATSRDRIFHEQYF.

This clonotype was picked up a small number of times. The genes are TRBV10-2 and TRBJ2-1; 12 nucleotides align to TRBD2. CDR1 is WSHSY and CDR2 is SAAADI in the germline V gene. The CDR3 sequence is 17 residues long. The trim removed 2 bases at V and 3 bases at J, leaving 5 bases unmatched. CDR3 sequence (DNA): TGCGCCAGCAGTGAGATGACTAGCGGGAGTTTCTACAATGAGCAGTTCTTC. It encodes CASSEMTSGSFYNEQFF.

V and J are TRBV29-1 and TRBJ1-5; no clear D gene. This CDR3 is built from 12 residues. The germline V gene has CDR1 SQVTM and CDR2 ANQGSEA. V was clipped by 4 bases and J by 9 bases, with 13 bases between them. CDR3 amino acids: CSVARDGGPQHF. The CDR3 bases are TGCAGCGTTGCCCGGGATGGTGGGCCCCAGCATTTT.

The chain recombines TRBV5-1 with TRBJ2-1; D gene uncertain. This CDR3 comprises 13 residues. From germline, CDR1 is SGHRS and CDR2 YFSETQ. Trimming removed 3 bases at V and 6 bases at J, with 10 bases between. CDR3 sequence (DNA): TGCGCCAGCAGCTCGGACGGTCGCAATGAGCAGTTCTTC. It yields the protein CASSSDGRNEQFF.

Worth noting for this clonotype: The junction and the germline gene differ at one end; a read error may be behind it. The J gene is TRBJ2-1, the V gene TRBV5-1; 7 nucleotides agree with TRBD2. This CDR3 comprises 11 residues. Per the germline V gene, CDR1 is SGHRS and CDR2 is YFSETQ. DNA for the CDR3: TGCGCCGGCAGCGGGAAAGAGACCCAGTTCTTC. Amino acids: CAGSGKETQFF.

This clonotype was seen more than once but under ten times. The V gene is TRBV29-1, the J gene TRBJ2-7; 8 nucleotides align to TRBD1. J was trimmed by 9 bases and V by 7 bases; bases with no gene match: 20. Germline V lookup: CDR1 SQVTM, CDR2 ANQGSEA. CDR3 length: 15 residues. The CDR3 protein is CSALGQAHLSLGQYF. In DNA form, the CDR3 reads TGCAGCGCCCTGGGACAGGCCCACCTGAGTCTCGGGCAGTACTTC.

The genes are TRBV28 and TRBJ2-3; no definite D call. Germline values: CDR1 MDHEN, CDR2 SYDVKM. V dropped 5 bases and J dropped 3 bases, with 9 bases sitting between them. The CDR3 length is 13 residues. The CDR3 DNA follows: TGTGCCAGCAGTGCCTGGGTAACAGATACGCAGTATTTT. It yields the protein CASSAWVTDTQYF.

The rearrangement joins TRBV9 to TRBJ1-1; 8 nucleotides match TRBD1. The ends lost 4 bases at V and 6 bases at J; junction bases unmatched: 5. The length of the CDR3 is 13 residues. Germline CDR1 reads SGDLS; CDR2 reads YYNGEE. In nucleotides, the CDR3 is TGTGCCAGCAGCACCGGGACAGGCTCTGAAGCTTTCTTT. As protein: CASSTGTGSEAFF.

The CDR3 DNA reads TGCAGTGCTACCCCCCAAGGACTAGCAAGAGATGAGCAGTTCTTC. Encoded protein: CSATPQGLARDEQFF. V and J are TRBV20-1 and TRBJ2-1; 8 positions match TRBD2. The ends lost 4 bases at V and 8 bases at J; junction bases unmatched: 13. CDR3 length: 15 amino acids. Germline lookup yields CDR1 DFQATT and CDR2 SNEGSKA (reference sequence).

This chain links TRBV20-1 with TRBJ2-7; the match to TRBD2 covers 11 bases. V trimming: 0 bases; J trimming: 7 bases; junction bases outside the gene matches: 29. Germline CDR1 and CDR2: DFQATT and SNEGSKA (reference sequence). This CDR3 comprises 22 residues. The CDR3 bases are TGCAGTGCTAGAGATTTGGCTAGCGGGGGGATTAATCCCGTAGATTCCTACAATGAGCAGTACTTC. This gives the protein CSARDLASGGINPVDSYNEQYF.

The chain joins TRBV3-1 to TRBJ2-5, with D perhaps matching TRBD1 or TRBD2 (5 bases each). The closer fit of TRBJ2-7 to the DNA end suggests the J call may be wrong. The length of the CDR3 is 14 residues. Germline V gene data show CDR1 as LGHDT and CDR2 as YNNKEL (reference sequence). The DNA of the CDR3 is TGTGCCAGCAGCCAGGGTTTGAGGGGCTACGAGCAGTACTTC. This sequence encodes CASSQGLRGYEQYF.

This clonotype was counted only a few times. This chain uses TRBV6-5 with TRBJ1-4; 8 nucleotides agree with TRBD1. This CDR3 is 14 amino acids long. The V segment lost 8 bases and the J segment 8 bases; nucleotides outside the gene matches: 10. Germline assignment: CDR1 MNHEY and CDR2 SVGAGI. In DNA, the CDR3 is TGTGCCAGCCGGCGGACAGGGTTTGAAGAAAAACTGTTTTTT. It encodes CASRRTGFEEKLFF.

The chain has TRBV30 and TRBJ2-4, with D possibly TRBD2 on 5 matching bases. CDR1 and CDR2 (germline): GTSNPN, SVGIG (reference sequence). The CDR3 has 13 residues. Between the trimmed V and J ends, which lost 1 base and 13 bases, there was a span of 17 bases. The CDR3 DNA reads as TGTGCCTGGAGTGAACGTCCGGGCGGCGGGCAGTACTTC. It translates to CAWSERPGGGQYF.